A selection of T cell receptor beta chains follows, all from one sample in a study of molecular identifiers for immune sequencing clone quantification. MiXCR, applied by TCRdb to the PCR reads, yields one record per CDR3 protein. The table shows some 100,000 distinct CDR3 sequences, with around 19% occurring only once. Sequencing used naive CD8+ T cells from blood, with Jurkat cell RNA spiked in. The receptors were gathered from a human donor in good health. Some libraries in this study had Jurkat cell RNA spiked in. CDR3s include the opening cysteine and the closing phenylalanine or tryptophan. The D gene is left open where the match is weak. Clone size is given for some rows only: seen once, a few or many times, or a class if the clone is expanded.

many,TRBV6-5,NA,TRBJ2-3,TGTGCCAGCAGTCCCTCCGTGTCGATTACGCAGTATTTT,CASSPSVSITQYF
many,TRBV7-9,NA,TRBJ1-4,TGTGCCAGCAGCGGAAAGACGGTGACTAATGAAAAACTGTTTTTT,CASSGKTVTNEKLFF
many,TRBV4-1,NA,TRBJ1-5,TGCGCCAGCAGCGGAACAGGCGGCAATCAGCCCCAGCATTTT,CASSGTGGNQPQHF
many,TRBV20-1,NA,TRBJ2-7,TGCAGTGCTAGAGAGTTTGAAACCACCTACGAGCAGTACTTC,CSAREFETTYEQYF
many,TRBV2,NA,TRBJ1-2,TGTGCCAGCAGTGAGGAATACCGGGACCCTAAAGGCTACACCTTC,CASSEEYRDPKGYTF
many,TRBV2,TRBD1,TRBJ2-1,TGTGCCAGCAGTGAGACAGGGGGAATTTACAATGAGCAGTTCTTC,CASSETGGIYNEQFF
many,TRBV5-4,TRBD2,TRBJ2-3,TGTGCCAGCAGCTTGGTGGCGGGAGGGCCTAGCACAGATACGCAGTATTTT,CASSLVAGGPSTDTQYF
many,TRBV7-9,NA,TRBJ2-7,TGTGCCAGCAGCTTAAACAAGGCTATGTTAGGTTACGAGCAGTACTTC,CASSLNKAMLGYEQYF
many,TRBV12-3/TRBV12-4,TRBD2,TRBJ2-3,TGTGCCAGCAGCTTTTGGGGCGGTCAGGGAGGGGCAGATACGCAGTATTTT,CASSFWGGQGGADTQYF
few,TRBV12-3/TRBV12-4,TRBD1,TRBJ2-3,TGTGCCTGCAGCCGGACAGGGACTAGCACAGATACGCAGTATTTT,CACSRTGTSTDTQYF
many,TRBV11-2,NA,TRBJ1-1,TGTGCCAGCAGCTTTTGGGGGGGGAACACTGAAGCTTTCTTT,CASSFWGGNTEAFF
many,TRBV7-9,NA,TRBJ1-3,TGTGCCAGCAGCGACAGGACCTACTCTGGAAACACCATATATTTT,CASSDRTYSGNTIYF
many,TRBV7-2,NA,TRBJ2-5,TGTGCCAGCAGCCGGGACGGGGGCCAAGAGACCCAGTACTTC,CASSRDGGQETQYF
many,TRBV6-5,NA,TRBJ2-5,TGTGCCAGCAGTTACTCGAATGGGCCACAAGAGACCCAGTACTTC,CASSYSNGPQETQYF
many,TRBV4-3,NA,TRBJ1-2,TGCGCCAGCAGCCAAGATATACTATATGGCTACACCTTC,CASSQDILYGYTF
many,TRBV12-3/TRBV12-4,NA,TRBJ1-4,TGTGCCAGCAGTTTGGGCCCACCAGTATCAACTAATGAAAAACTGTTTTTT,CASSLGPPVSTNEKLFF
few,TRBV3-1,TRBD1,TRBJ2-5,TGTGCCAGCAGCCAACTCGGACAGGGGGAGACCCAGTACTTC,CASSQLGQGETQYF
many,TRBV20-1,TRBD1,TRBJ2-3,TGCAGTGCCGGACTGGACAGGGCCGATACGCAGTATTTT,CSAGLDRADTQYF
NA,TRBV29-1,NA,TRBJ2-5,TGCAGCCACGCCCGGGACTTACAAGAGACCCAGTACTTC,CSHARDLQETQYF
many,TRBV19,NA,TRBJ1-5,TGTGCCAGTAGCGGCGGGGTTCAGCCCCAGCATTTT,CASSGGVQPQHF
many,TRBV29-1,TRBD2,TRBJ2-1,TGCAGCGTAGGACTAGCGGGAGACAACCCCTACAATGAGCAGTTCTTC,CSVGLAGDNPYNEQFF
many,TRBV29-1,NA,TRBJ2-1,TGCAGCGTTGCAGGGTATAGCCACAATGAGCAGTTCTTC,CSVAGYSHNEQFF
NA,TRBV28,NA,TRBJ2-7,TGTGCCGGCAGCCTCAACGAGCAGTACTTC,CAGSLNEQYF
NA,TRBV20-1,NA,TRBJ1-2,TGCAGTGCTAGAGTGCAGGGGTTATACTATGGCTACACCTTC,CSARVQGLYYGYTF
many,TRBV14,TRBD2,TRBJ2-7,TGTGCCAGCAGCCAAGAAGCAATAGCGGGTCCACTTTCCTACGAGCAGTACTTC,CASSQEAIAGPLSYEQYF
many,TRBV7-9,NA,TRBJ2-3,TGTGCCAGCAGCAAGGACAGAGAAACAGATACGCAGTATTTT,CASSKDRETDTQYF
many,TRBV20-1,TRBD1,TRBJ1-1,TGCAGTGCAGACAGGGACACTGAAGCTTTCTTT,CSADRDTEAFF
many,TRBV18,NA,TRBJ1-1,TGTGCCAGCTCACCCTTAGACCTCGGCAGGCGGAACACTGAAGCTTTCTTT,CASSPLDLGRRNTEAFF
many,TRBV20-1,TRBD2,TRBJ2-1,TGCAGTGCTTTGGGGTTAGCGGGGAACCACAATGAGCAGTTCTTC,CSALGLAGNHNEQFF
many,TRBV28,TRBD1,TRBJ1-5,TGTGCCAGCAGTTTGGACAGGGTGGGCAATCAGCCCCAGCATTTT,CASSLDRVGNQPQHF
many,TRBV5-5,TRBD1,TRBJ2-7,TGTGCCAGCAGCGCTTGGGACAGCCACTACGAGCAGTACTTC,CASSAWDSHYEQYF
NA,TRBV10-3,TRBD2,TRBJ2-1,TGTGCCATCAGTGAGTCGGGTCTGCCGGGAGGGGAGCAGTTCTTC,CAISESGLPGGEQFF
many,TRBV7-9,NA,TRBJ1-1,TGTGCCAGCAGCTCCCGGGACTACCCCACTGAAGCTTTCTTT,CASSSRDYPTEAFF
NA,TRBV5-3,NA,TRBJ2-7,TGTGCCAGCAGCTTGGGCGACATCCCCTACGAGCAGTACTTC,CASSLGDIPYEQYF
NA,TRBV21-1,NA,TRBJ2-2,TGTGCCAGCAGCAAAGGACTAGCGGGGACCCACACCGGGGAGCTGTTTTTT,CASSKGLAGTHTGELFF
NA,TRBV4-3,TRBD1,TRBJ2-1,TGCGCCAGCAGCCTAGGACAGGGGAGCAATGAGCAGTTCTTC,CASSLGQGSNEQFF
many,TRBV7-8,NA,TRBJ2-6,TGTGCCAGCAGCCCCGGGGTCTCTGGGGCCAACGTCCTGACTTTC,CASSPGVSGANVLTF
many,TRBV6-5,TRBD2,TRBJ2-1,TGTGCCAGCAGCCTAGCGGGAGAAGACAATGAGCAGTTCTTC,CASSLAGEDNEQFF
many,TRBV13,NA,TRBJ2-5,TGTGCCAGCAGCTACTACGAGGCGAGCCAGTACTTC,CASSYYEASQYF
many,TRBV19,NA,TRBJ2-2,TGTGCCAGTAGTATCCCCCCGGCCGGGGAGCTGTTTTTT,CASSIPPAGELFF